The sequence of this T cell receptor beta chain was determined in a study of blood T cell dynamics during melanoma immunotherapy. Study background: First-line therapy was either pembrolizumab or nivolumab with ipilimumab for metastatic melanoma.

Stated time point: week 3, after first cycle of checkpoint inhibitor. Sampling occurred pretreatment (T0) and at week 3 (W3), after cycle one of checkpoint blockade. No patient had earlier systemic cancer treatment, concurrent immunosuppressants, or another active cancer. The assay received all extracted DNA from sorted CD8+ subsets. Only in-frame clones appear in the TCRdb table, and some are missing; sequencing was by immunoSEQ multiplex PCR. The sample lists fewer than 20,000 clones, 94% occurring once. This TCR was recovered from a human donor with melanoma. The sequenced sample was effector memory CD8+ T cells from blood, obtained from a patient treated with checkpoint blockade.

CDR3 nucleotides: TGTGCCAGCAGCTTAGGACTCGAGCAGTACTTC. Its protein is CASSLGLEQYF. V usage is TRBV7-9 and J usage is TRBJ2-7; D gene unclear. This CDR3 is built from 11 residues. Germline V CDR1 and CDR2: SEHNR, FQNEAQ (reference sequence). V lost 1 base and J 6 bases, leaving 4 bases between the germline ends.